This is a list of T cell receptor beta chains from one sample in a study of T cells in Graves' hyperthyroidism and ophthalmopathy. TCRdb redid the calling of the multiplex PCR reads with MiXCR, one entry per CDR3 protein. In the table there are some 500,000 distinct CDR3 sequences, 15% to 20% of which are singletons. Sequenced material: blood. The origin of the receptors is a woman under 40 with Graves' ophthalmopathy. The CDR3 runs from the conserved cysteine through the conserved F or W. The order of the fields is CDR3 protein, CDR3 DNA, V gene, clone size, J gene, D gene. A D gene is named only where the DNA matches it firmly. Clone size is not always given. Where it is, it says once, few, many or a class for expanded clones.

CASRLTRGTGELFF	TGTGCCAGCAGACTGACTAGAGGCACCGGGGAGCTGTTTTTT	TRBV7-2	many	TRBJ2-2	NA
CASSAGTGASEKLFF	TGTGCCAGCAGCGCCGGGACAGGGGCTAGTGAAAAACTGTTTTTT	TRBV9	NA	TRBJ1-4	TRBD1
CASSYSSEKVADTQYF	TGTGCCAGCAGTTACTCCTCGGAGAAGGTCGCAGATACGCAGTATTTT	TRBV6-2/TRBV6-3	many	TRBJ2-3	NA
CASSTGQNNSPLHF	TGTGCCAGCAGCACCGGACAGAATAATTCACCCCTCCACTTT	TRBV12-3/TRBV12-4	few	TRBJ1-6	NA
CSVESGTNTEAFF	TGCAGCGTTGAATCAGGGACAAACACTGAAGCTTTCTTT	TRBV29-1	few	TRBJ1-1	NA
CSVWTGQEQYF	TGCAGCGTGTGGACAGGGCAAGAGCAGTACTTC	TRBV29-1	few	TRBJ2-7	TRBD1
CSASLTVQETQYF	TGCAGTGCTAGCCTGACAGTCCAAGAGACCCAGTACTTC	TRBV20-1	many	TRBJ2-5	NA
CASSELAGPGELFF	TGTGCCAGCAGTGAACTAGCGGGACCCGGGGAGCTGTTTTTT	TRBV6-1	few	TRBJ2-2	TRBD2
CADFPYGGSTSGSPYEQYF	TGTGCCGATTTCCCCTACGGAGGGTCTACTAGCGGGAGTCCCTACGAGCAGTACTTC	TRBV19	many	TRBJ2-7	TRBD2
CASRRTSGSYYNEQFF	TGTGCCAGCAGACGGACTAGCGGGAGTTACTACAATGAGCAGTTCTTC	TRBV7-9	few	TRBJ2-1	TRBD2
CASREGSDNEQFF	TGTGCCAGCAGGGAAGGGTCGGACAATGAGCAGTTCTTC	TRBV28	many	TRBJ2-1	NA
CASRMGQGANYGYTF	TGTGCCAGCAGAATGGGACAGGGGGCTAACTATGGCTACACCTTC	TRBV2	many	TRBJ1-2	TRBD1
CASSEGQRSMNTEAFF	TGCGCCAGCAGTGAGGGGCAGAGATCTATGAACACTGAAGCTTTCTTT	TRBV10-1	many	TRBJ1-1	NA
CSASPQGPVYEQYF	TGCAGTGCTAGCCCCCAGGGGCCCGTGTACGAGCAGTACTTC	TRBV20-1	few	TRBJ2-7	NA
CASNPSGSWVNEQFF	TGTGCCAGCAACCCTAGCGGGAGTTGGGTCAATGAGCAGTTCTTC	TRBV7-2	NA	TRBJ2-1	TRBD2
CASSPEGSLATYNEQFF	TGTGCCAGCAGCCCGGAAGGGTCACTAGCGACCTACAATGAGCAGTTCTTC	TRBV4-2	NA	TRBJ2-1	TRBD2
CASSLMGQTETQYF	TGTGCCAGCAGCTTAATGGGACAGACGGAGACCCAGTACTTC	TRBV13	many	TRBJ2-5	TRBD1
CASSYELGLKKDNEQFF	TGTGCCAGCAGTTACGAATTGGGCCTGAAAAAGGACAATGAGCAGTTCTTC	TRBV6-2/TRBV6-3	many	TRBJ2-1	NA
CASSPGLNEQFF	TGTGCCAGCAGCCCCGGACTCAATGAGCAGTTCTTC	TRBV7-3	many	TRBJ2-1	NA
CASSQDQHRTMNTEAFF	TGCGCCAGCAGCCAAGATCAACACAGGACCATGAACACTGAAGCTTTCTTT	TRBV4-3	many	TRBJ1-1	NA
CATSSPGVNMDTEAFF	TGTGCCACCAGCAGTCCAGGGGTCAATATGGACACTGAAGCTTTCTTT	TRBV15	NA	TRBJ1-1	NA
CSAPARLVGTANSYGYTF	TGCAGTGCCCCGGCCAGGCTGGTCGGGACAGCGAATTCCTATGGCTACACCTTC	TRBV20-1	many	TRBJ1-2	TRBD1
CASSEGNGANVLTF	TGTGCCAGCAGTGAAGGGAATGGGGCCAACGTCCTGACTTTC	TRBV6-1	NA	TRBJ2-6	NA
CAWSVRSGREGEQFF	TGTGCCTGGAGTGTACGCAGCGGGAGGGAAGGTGAGCAGTTCTTC	TRBV30	many	TRBJ2-1	TRBD2
CASSLQSSYNSPLHF	TGTGCCAGCAGTTTACAGAGCTCCTATAATTCACCCCTCCACTTT	TRBV27	NA	TRBJ1-6	NA
CASSLVGGRDNYEQYF	TGCGCCAGCAGCTTGGTTGGGGGCCGGGACAACTACGAGCAGTACTTC	TRBV5-1	few	TRBJ2-7	NA
CSARDGGGGETQYF	TGCAGTGCTAGAGATGGCGGTGGGGGAGAGACCCAGTACTTC	TRBV20-1	NA	TRBJ2-5	NA
CATKRQGPYEQYF	TGTGCCACCAAGCGACAGGGACCCTACGAGCAGTACTTC	TRBV25-1	few	TRBJ2-7	TRBD1
CASSLGQGGRNTEAFF	TGTGCCAGCAGCCTGGGACAGGGTGGCCGGAACACTGAAGCTTTCTTT	TRBV6-2/TRBV6-3	few	TRBJ1-1	TRBD1
CASSPRTDGYTF	TGTGCCAGCAGCCCCCGGACAGACGGCTACACCTTC	TRBV7-2	few	TRBJ1-2	NA
CASSQVTLAGVPLPGELFF	TGTGCCAGCAGCCAAGTCACCCTAGCGGGAGTACCTTTACCCGGGGAGCTGTTTTTT	TRBV3-1	NA	TRBJ2-2	TRBD2
CASSQATSYNEQFF	TGTGCCAGCAGCCAGGCAACATCCTACAATGAGCAGTTCTTC	TRBV3-1	few	TRBJ2-1	NA
CASSLYSWTSGNTGELFF	TGTGCCAGCAGTTTATACTCGTGGACTAGCGGGAACACCGGGGAGCTGTTTTTT	TRBV27	few	TRBJ2-2	TRBD2
CSAIGPELYNEQFF	TGCAGTGCTATAGGCCCCGAGCTATACAATGAGCAGTTCTTC	TRBV20-1	many	TRBJ2-1	NA
CASSPGQGLREQYF	TGTGCCAGCAGCCCTGGACAGGGTTTGAGGGAGCAGTACTTC	TRBV9	NA	TRBJ2-7	TRBD1
CASSVLKEASGELFF	TGTGCCAGCAGCGTACTCAAGGAGGCAAGCGGGGAGCTGTTTTTT	TRBV9	few	TRBJ2-2	NA
CASSWTGRTEAFF	TGTGCCAGCAGTTGGACAGGGCGAACTGAAGCTTTCTTT	TRBV6-9	NA	TRBJ1-1	TRBD1
CATREGSGYSYEQYF	TGTGCCACCAGGGAGGGTAGCGGCTACTCCTACGAGCAGTACTTC	TRBV15	few	TRBJ2-7	NA